This T cell receptor (beta chain) was retrieved from a study of T cell responses to AZD1222 COVID-19 vaccine. Only in-frame clones appear in the TCRdb table, and some are missing; sequencing was by immunoSEQ multiplex PCR. The table records about 200,000 clones, about 93% of them present only once. As regards this clone: The antigen remains undetermined.

The V end lost 5 bases, the J end lost 8 bases, and 9 bases lay between the germline ends. CDR1 and CDR2 (germline): SGHVS, FQNEAQ. The CDR3 runs to 12 residues. Regarding the study as a whole: Of the AZD1222 recipients, only five to seven were seropositive at baseline. Researchers report vaccine-associated CD4 TCRs spanning spike, with dominance at 160-218 and 743-854.

This sequence joins TRBV7-8 and TRBJ1-4, with no clear D. The material sequenced was peripheral blood, taken 28 days after the second AZD1222 dose. This clonotype originated in an adult who received the AZD1222 COVID-19 vaccine. The CDR3 spells CASSTDVEKLFF. The CDR3 DNA sequence: TGTGCCAGCAGCACCGACGTGGAAAAACTGTTTTTT.